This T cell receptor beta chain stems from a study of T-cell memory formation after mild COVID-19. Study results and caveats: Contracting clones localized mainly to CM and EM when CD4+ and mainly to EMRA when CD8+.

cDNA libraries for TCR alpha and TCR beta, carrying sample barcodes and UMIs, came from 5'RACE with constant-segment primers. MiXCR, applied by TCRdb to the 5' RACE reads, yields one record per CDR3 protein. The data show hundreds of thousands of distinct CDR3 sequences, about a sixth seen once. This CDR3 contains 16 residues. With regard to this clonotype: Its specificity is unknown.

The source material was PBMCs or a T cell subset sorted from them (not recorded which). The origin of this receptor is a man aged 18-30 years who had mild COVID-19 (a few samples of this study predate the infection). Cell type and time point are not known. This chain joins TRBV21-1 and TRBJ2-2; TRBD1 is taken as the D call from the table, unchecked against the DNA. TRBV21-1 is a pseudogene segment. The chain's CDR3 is CASSKARQGPTGELFF. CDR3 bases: TGTGCCAGCAGCAAAGCGCGACAGGGGCCAACCGGGGAGCTGTTTTTT.